What follows are 21 T cell receptor beta chains derived from one specimen sequenced in a study of blood T cells in healthy people across ages. Combining a sample-barcoded 5' primer with a J-beta primer mix, a second PCR ran for roughly 7 to 12 cycles. One entry per CDR3 protein, called by TCRdb with MiXCR from the 5' RACE reads. The table shows about 1.4 million distinct CDR3 sequences, with around 59% occurring only once. Sequenced: blood. These receptors all come from a man in his late teens or twenties in good health.

This chain joins TRBV7-9 and TRBJ2-4, with TRBD1 as a possible D gene (6 bases). This CDR3 is 17 amino acids long. V was pared by 2 bases and J by 0 bases, with 14 bases between. The germline V gene encodes CDR1 SEHNR and CDR2 FQNEAQ (reference sequence). CDR3 nucleotides: TGTGCCAGCAGCTTAAGCCCTGAGGGGGTAGCCAAAAACATTCAGTACTTC. The encoded protein is CASSLSPEGVAKNIQYF. The variable domain in full, completed from reference TRBV7-9 and TRBJ2-4, reads DTGVSQNPRHKITKRGQNVTFRCDPISEHNRLYWYRQTLGQGPEFLTYFQNEAQLEKSRLLSDRFSAERPKGSFSTLEIQRTEQGDSAMYLCASSLSPEGVAKNIQYFGAGTRLSVL.

This clonotype showed up just a few times. In nucleotides, the CDR3 is TGTGCCAGCTCGGGGAGTTTTTACAATGAGCAGTTCTTC. It translates to CASSGSFYNEQFF. The V and J genes are TRBV6-2 or TRBV6-3 and TRBJ2-1; D possibly corresponds to TRBD2 (5 bases). The V gene's germline CDR1 is MNHEY and CDR2 SVGEGT. With 8 bases removed from V and 4 bases from J, the gap between germline ends came to 12 bases. The CDR3 runs to 13 residues.

V and J are TRBV5-4 and TRBJ1-2, with D possibly matching TRBD1 (5 bases). CDR3 size: 14 residues. The V gene's germline CDR1 is SGHNT and CDR2 YYREEE (reference sequence). Trimming removed 4 bases from V and 9 bases from J, with 19 bases in between. The CDR3 nucleotides are TGTGCCAGCAGCGGTTGGGGGAAGGTTGATCGCTACACCTTC. Translated: CASSGWGKVDRYTF.

Turning to this clonotype: One junction end disagrees with the germline gene, perhaps due to a read error. This chain joins TRBV12-3 or TRBV12-4 and TRBJ1-5, with D perhaps matching TRBD1 (6 bases). The CDR3 extends over 16 amino acids. The CDR3 reads CASSHHRGGLNQAQHF. For the CDR3, the DNA is TGTGCCAGCAGTCACCATCGCGGGGGCCTGAATCAGGCCCAGCATTTT.

The chain combines TRBV20-1 with TRBJ2-7; D remains unclear. CDR1 is DFQATT and CDR2 is SNEGSKA in the germline V gene (reference sequence). Trimming cost V 2 bases and J 2 bases, with 10 bases left between them. The CDR3 has 13 amino acids. CDR3: CSARPLAAYEQYF. The CDR3 DNA reads as TGCAGTGCTAGACCTCTGGCGGCCTACGAGCAGTACTTC.

Concerning this clonotype itself: Mismatch with germline at one junction end may stem from a read error. The chain couples TRBV19 to TRBJ1-2, with 9 bases aligning to TRBD1. Per the germline V gene, CDR1 is LNHDA and CDR2 is SQIVND (reference sequence). The CDR3 sequence is 15 residues long. The CDR3 loop is CASSAGQGTYYGCTF. The CDR3 DNA follows: TGTGCCAGTAGTGCCGGACAGGGGACGTACTATGGCTGCACCTTC.

The genes are TRBV4-1 and TRBJ2-5; TRBD1 is a possible D gene (6 bases). The CDR3 sequence is 15 residues long. Looked up from germline, CDR1 is MGHRA and CDR2 is YSYEKL. Between the trimmed V and J ends, which lost 4 bases and 4 bases, there was a span of 16 bases. The CDR3 DNA sequence: TGCGCCAGCAGCCTAACCGGGACAACAGGAGAGACCCAGTACTTC. Amino acid sequence: CASSLTGTTGETQYF.

The chain employs TRBV7-2 and TRBJ2-3; 7 bases are a match to TRBD2. With V trimmed by 5 bases and J by 2 bases, 10 bases remained unmatched. The CDR3 extends over 16 amino acids. The germline gives CDR1 SGHTA, CDR2 FQGNSA. The CDR3 DNA reads as TGTGCCAGCAGCCTAAGAGGCGGGAGACTCACAGATACGCAGTATTTT. It codes for CASSLRGGRLTDTQYF.

The chain couples TRBV7-9 to TRBJ1-2; no clear D. V gave up 0 bases and J gave up 6 bases, with 20 bases separating them. CDR1 SEHNR and CDR2 FQNEAQ come from the germline V gene (reference sequence). The CDR3 loop spans 17 amino acids. The CDR3 nucleotides are TGTGCCAGCAGCTTAGCCCTACTGGTGCAGCCCTGGGATGGCTACACCTTC. Translated: CASSLALLVQPWDGYTF.

The gene calls are TRBV12-3 or TRBV12-4 and TRBJ1-1, with 8 bases identical to TRBD1. This CDR3 is 15 amino acids long. Trimming took 5 bases from V and 1 from J; bases not matched to a gene: 6. This CDR3 is CASSPGTGENTEAFF. The CDR3 DNA is TGTGCCAGCAGTCCCGGGACAGGAGAGAACACTGAAGCTTTCTTT.

V is TRBV29-1 and J is TRBJ2-5, with D perhaps matching TRBD2 (7 bases). CDR1 SQVTM and CDR2 ANQGSEA come from the germline V gene. This CDR3 has 15 amino acids. The germline V and J ends were trimmed by 7 bases and 4 bases, with 22 bases remaining between them. CDR3 nucleotide sequence: TGCAGCGACGCTGATCGGGGGGCGTTATTAGAGACCCAGTACTTC. Its protein is CSDADRGALLETQYF.

This clonotype was found once. The chain carries TRBV18 and TRBJ2-1, with D perhaps assigned TRBD1 or TRBD2 (5 bases each). V lost 5 bases and J 5 bases, leaving 13 bases between the germline ends. Looked up from germline, CDR1 is KGHSH and CDR2 is LQKENI. This CDR3 has 14 residues. CDR3 coding DNA: TGTGCCAGCTCAACTACGGGGCTCCACAATGAGCAGTTCTTC. This gives the protein CASSTTGLHNEQFF.

V gene TRBV27 combines with J gene TRBJ2-7; D may be TRBD2 (6 bases). This CDR3 is built from 14 residues. Germline values: CDR1 MNHEY, CDR2 SMNVEV (reference sequence). The V end was cut by 5 bases, the J end by 0 bases, with 11 bases between. CDR3 residues: CASSVAVSSYEQYF. The CDR3 coding sequence is TGTGCCAGCAGTGTAGCGGTTAGCTCCTACGAGCAGTACTTC.

This clonotype was observed a handful of times. The chain couples TRBV9 to TRBJ2-7; D uncertain. Germline V gives CDR1 SGDLS, CDR2 YYNGEE. Between the trimmed V and J ends, which lost 3 bases and 10 bases, there was a span of 17 bases. This CDR3 contains 13 residues. The CDR3 here is CASSGEQRTAQYF. For the CDR3, the DNA is TGTGCCAGCAGCGGAGAGCAAAGGACGGCCCAGTACTTC.

The chain joins TRBV7-2 to TRBJ2-5, with TRBD2 matching over 11 bases. The germline V gene encodes CDR1 SGHTA and CDR2 FQGNSA. With V trimmed by 5 bases and J by 11 bases, 16 bases remained unmatched. The CDR3 spans 16 residues. CDR3 in DNA: TGTGCCAGCAGCCGCCTTCTAGCGGGAGGCAGTAATGAGCAGTACTTC. As protein: CASSRLLAGGSNEQYF.

The genes are TRBV7-2 and TRBJ2-4, with D unclear. Trimming stripped 2 bases from V and 13 bases from J, with 12 bases between. Germline CDR1 is SGHTA and CDR2 is FQGNSA. The CDR3 has 12 amino acids. CDR3 sequence (DNA): TGTGCCAGCAGCTTAAGTAGGCTGACGCAGTACTTC. It translates to CASSLSRLTQYF.

The chain couples TRBV4-1 to TRBJ1-2, with TRBD1 as a possible D gene (6 bases). The length of the CDR3 is 14 residues. Germline CDR1 MGHRA, CDR2 YSYEKL. V dropped 3 bases and J dropped 4 bases, with 12 bases sitting between them. DNA of the CDR3: TGCGCCAGCAGCCAGGGACATACTGTCTATGGCTACACCTTC. Translated: CASSQGHTVYGYTF.

For this clonotype: Germline is not matched at one junction end, which may reflect a read error. This sequence joins TRBV7-7 and TRBJ2-3, with D possibly called TRBD1 or TRBD2 (5 bases each). TRBJ2-2 explains the end of the DNA better; the J call may be wrong. The CDR3 runs 13 residues. Germline V gene lookup returns CDR1 SSHAT and CDR2 FNYEAQ (reference sequence). Here the CDR3 reads CASSFGASGELFF. The DNA of the CDR3 is TGTGCTAGCAGCTTCGGGGCATCCGGGGAGCTGTTTTTT.

This chain links TRBV27 with TRBJ2-5; possible D gene TRBD2, 6 bases. Trimming shortened V by 3 bases and J by 11 bases, and 22 bases separated the two germline ends. The CDR3 loop spans 15 amino acids. The germline V gene encodes CDR1 MNHEY and CDR2 SMNVEV (reference sequence). The DNA of the CDR3 is TGTGCCAGCAGTTTGTATCCGGGACCTTCGGGGGAGCAGTACTTC. It encodes CASSLYPGPSGEQYF.

This sequence joins TRBV25-1 and TRBJ1-6, with 7 bases identical to TRBD1. This CDR3 contains 14 residues. Germline lookup yields CDR1 MGHDK and CDR2 SYGVNS. The V gene end was trimmed by 3 bases and the J gene end by 7 bases; junction bases not matched to a gene: 3. CDR3 DNA sequence: TGTGCCAGCAGTGACGACAGGGCCAATTCACCCCTCCACTTT. It encodes CASSDDRANSPLHF.

The rearrangement links TRBV6-2 or TRBV6-3 to TRBJ2-4; D is perhaps TRBD2 (6 bases). The J call could be wrong; TRBJ2-7 is a better fit for the DNA end. The CDR3 spans 17 residues. CDR1 MNHEY and CDR2 SVGEGT come from the germline V gene. CDR3 in amino acids: CASSYSGGSSEPYEQYF. In nucleotides, the CDR3 is TGTGCCAGCAGTTACTCGGGGGGATCTTCTGAACCCTACGAGCAGTACTTC.